This T cell receptor beta chain was obtained from a study of T cell repertoires in ileal Crohn's disease. About the study: From the resection specimen's proximal margin, biopsies were taken as MI. TCRB immunosequencing input was roughly 500 nanograms of biopsy DNA per sample.

Data came from immunoSEQ multiplex PCR; TCRdb stores just in-frame clones and leaves some out. The data show 4,500 to 6,500 clones, 75% to 80% seen once. Regarding time point: proximal margin of the surgical specimen (macroscopically non-inflamed). This clone was counted only a few times. CDR3 size: 15 residues. V dropped 5 bases and J dropped 0 bases, with 14 bases sitting between them. Germline lookup yields CDR1 MDHEN and CDR2 SYDVKM. The chain employs TRBV28 and TRBJ2-7; D call uncertain. The origin of this receptor is an adult with Crohn's disease. Source material: ileal tissue. The CDR3 DNA sequence: TGTGCCAGCAGTCCCCAAGGGCAGGACTCCTACGAGCAGTACTTC. Protein: CASSPQGQDSYEQYF.